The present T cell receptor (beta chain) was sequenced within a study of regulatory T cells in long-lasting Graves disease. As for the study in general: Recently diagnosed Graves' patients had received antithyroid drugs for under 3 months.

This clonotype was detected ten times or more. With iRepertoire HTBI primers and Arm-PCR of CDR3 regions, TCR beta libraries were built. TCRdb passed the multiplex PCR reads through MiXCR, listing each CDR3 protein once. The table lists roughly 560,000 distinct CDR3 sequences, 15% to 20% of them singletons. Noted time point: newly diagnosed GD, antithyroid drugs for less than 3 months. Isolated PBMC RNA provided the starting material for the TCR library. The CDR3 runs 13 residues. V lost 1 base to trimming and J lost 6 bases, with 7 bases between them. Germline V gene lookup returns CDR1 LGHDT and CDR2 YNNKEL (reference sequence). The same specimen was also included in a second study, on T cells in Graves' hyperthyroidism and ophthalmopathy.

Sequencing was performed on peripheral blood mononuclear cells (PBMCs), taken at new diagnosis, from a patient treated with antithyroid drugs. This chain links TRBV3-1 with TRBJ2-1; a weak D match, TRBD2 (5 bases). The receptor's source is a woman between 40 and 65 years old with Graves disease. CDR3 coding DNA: TGTGCCAGCAGCCAAGTCAGCGGCAATGAGCAGTTCTTC. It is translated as CASSQVSGNEQFF.